Below are 20 T cell receptor beta chains sequenced from a single sample in a study of cytomegalovirus exposure and HLA in healthy donors. This PCR relied on a set of 60 Vbeta primers and 13 Jbeta primers. Generated by immunoSEQ multiplex PCR, the TCRdb table keeps only in-frame clones and is missing some. The table records fewer than 200,000 clones, 82% of them present only once. The sequenced sample consisted of PBMCs. All receptors derive from a woman aged 18-29 years in good health and CMV-seronegative.

The chain is built from TRBV4-3 and TRBJ1-4; 7 bases match TRBD1. V lost 0 bases to trimming and J lost 7 bases; unmatched junction nucleotides: 14. The CDR3 sequence is 18 residues long. Germline V gives CDR1 LGHNA, CDR2 YSLEER. This CDR3 reads CASSQDPNWTGGAEKLFF. The CDR3 nucleotides read TGCGCCAGCAGCCAAGATCCCAACTGGACAGGAGGGGCTGAAAAACTGTTTTTT.

V is TRBV19 and J is TRBJ1-4; 8 nucleotides match TRBD1. J lost 8 bases, V lost 4 bases, and 12 bases had no gene match. Germline V gene sequence: CDR1 LNHDA, CDR2 SQIVND (reference sequence). The CDR3 has 16 amino acids. The CDR3 nucleotides are TGTGCCAGTAGTAAGAGCCCTCTGACAGGGGAAGAAAAACTGTTTTTT. Protein product: CASSKSPLTGEEKLFF.

This sequence joins TRBV7-2 and TRBJ2-2; 7 bases map to TRBD1. Losses at the gene ends were 2 bases for V and 0 bases for J; bases not matched to a gene: 9. This CDR3 has 18 amino acids. Germline V gene sequence: CDR1 SGHTA, CDR2 FQGNSA. CDR3 in DNA: TGTGCCAGCAGCTTATCCAGAACCGGGACAGCGAACACCGGGGAGCTGTTTTTT. This gives the protein CASSLSRTGTANTGELFF.

The V gene is TRBV29-1, the J gene TRBJ2-5; TRBD2 might be the D (5 bases). CDR1 and CDR2 (germline): SQVTM, ANQGSEA. CDR3 length: 11 residues. As DNA, the CDR3 is TGCGCTTGGGGTCGGGGAGAGACCCAGTACTTC. Its protein is CAWGRGETQYF.

V gene TRBV29-1 combines with J gene TRBJ2-7; 8 bases agree with TRBD1. The CDR3 has 12 residues. Germline V CDR1 and CDR2: SQVTM, ANQGSEA. The ends lost 6 bases at V and 3 bases at J; junction bases unmatched: 4. The CDR3 sequence is CSVAGGGYEQYF. The CDR3 DNA sequence: TGCAGCGTGGCAGGGGGCGGCTACGAGCAGTACTTC.

This sequence joins TRBV5-4 and TRBJ2-1; 8 bases align to TRBD1. V shed 3 bases and J 4 bases; nucleotides not matched to a gene: 6. CDR3 length: 15 residues. CDR1 is SGHNT and CDR2 is YYREEE in the germline V gene (reference sequence). The CDR3 DNA sequence: TGTGCCAGCAGCTGGTCGGGACAGGAGTACAATGAGCAGTTCTTC. This translates into CASSWSGQEYNEQFF.

The CDR3 DNA is TGTGCCAGCAGCCCCCTGGGACTTCTCTACAATGAGCAGTTCTTC. Protein sequence: CASSPLGLLYNEQFF. This chain uses TRBV9 with TRBJ2-1; D perhaps matches TRBD2 (6 bases). Trimming pared 4 bases from V and 3 bases from J, leaving 14 bases between. CDR1 is SGDLS, CDR2 YYNGEE, per germline. This CDR3 has 15 amino acids.

The rearrangement uses TRBV4-3 and TRBJ1-4; 7 bases line up with TRBD1. The germline V gene has CDR1 LGHNA and CDR2 YSLEER. This CDR3 has 16 amino acids. V lost 0 bases, J lost 8 bases, and 9 bases stayed unmatched. CDR3: CASSQDLGGLSEKLFF. CDR3 DNA: TGCGCCAGCAGCCAAGATTTAGGGGGCTTATCAGAAAAACTGTTTTTT.

This chain connects TRBV30 to TRBJ1-1; D gene ambiguous. Trimming took 0 bases from V and 0 from J, leaving 11 bases between them. Germline V lookup: CDR1 GTSNPN, CDR2 SVGIG (reference sequence). The CDR3 totals 15 residues. CDR3 sequence: CAWSVILLLNTEAFF. The CDR3 region has the DNA TGTGCCTGGAGTGTAATCCTTCTTCTGAACACTGAAGCTTTCTTT.

The V and J genes are TRBV28 and TRBJ2-1, with 11 positions matching TRBD2. Germline loops: CDR1 MDHEN, CDR2 SYDVKM. CDR3 size: 17 residues. J gave up 7 bases and V 6 bases, and 14 bases lay outside the gene matches. CDR3 bases: TGTGCCAGCAGCTTTCTCCCTACTAGCGGGAGAGGTAATGAGCAGTTCTTC. This sequence encodes CASSFLPTSGRGNEQFF.

The V and J genes are TRBV15 and TRBJ2-1; D not resolved. Trimming left V 0 bases short and J 8 bases short, with 8 bases between. The CDR3 extends over 13 amino acids. Per the germline V gene, CDR1 is LNHNV and CDR2 is YYDKDF (reference sequence). CDR3 DNA sequence: TGTGCCACCAGCAGAGATCGGGTCGATGAGCAGTTCTTC. This codes for CATSRDRVDEQFF.

The V and J genes are TRBV28 and TRBJ2-7, with 12 bases that match TRBD1. The germline gives CDR1 MDHEN, CDR2 SYDVKM. The V segment lost 4 bases and the J segment 4 bases; nucleotides outside the gene matches: 8. This CDR3 is 16 amino acids long. The CDR3: CASSSAGQGALYEQYF. CDR3 nucleotides: TGTGCCAGCAGTTCTGCGGGACAGGGGGCTCTATACGAGCAGTACTTC.

J is TRBJ1-1 and V is TRBV15, with 7 bases matching TRBD1. The CDR3 contains 19 residues. The germline V gene has CDR1 LNHNV and CDR2 YYDKDF (reference sequence). V lost 3 bases and J lost 0; bases outside the gene matches: 16. The CDR3 DNA sequence: TGTGCCACCAGCAGGGGGAATCGACAGGGTGGAGGGATGAACACTGAAGCTTTCTTT. This gives the protein CATSRGNRQGGGMNTEAFF.

This clone has just one count. The rearrangement uses TRBV6-6 and TRBJ1-3; possibly TRBD1 for D (6 bases). Trimming cost V 7 bases and J 4 bases, with 14 bases left between them. The germline gives CDR1 MNHNY, CDR2 SVGAGI (reference sequence). The CDR3 loop spans 14 amino acids. CDR3 in DNA: TGTGCCAGCACCAAAACCGGACAGGGAAACACCATATATTTT. Residues: CASTKTGQGNTIYF.

The chain's CDR3 is CASSISDYPSYNEQFF. The CDR3 nucleotides are TGTGCCAGTAGTATATCCGACTACCCGTCCTACAATGAGCAGTTCTTC. V usage is TRBV19 and J usage is TRBJ2-1; D is possibly TRBD2 (5 bases). CDR1 LNHDA and CDR2 SQIVND come from the germline V gene (reference sequence). The V gene lost 2 bases and the J gene lost 1 base, with 12 bases spanning the gap. The CDR3 extends over 16 amino acids.

The chain has TRBV5-4 and TRBJ2-7; D unclear. With 4 bases removed from V and 6 bases from J, the gap between germline ends came to 14 bases. The CDR3 has 13 amino acids. Germline CDR1 SGHNT, CDR2 YYREEE (reference sequence). CDR3 residues: CASSPERDGEQYF. CDR3 nucleotide sequence: TGTGCCAGCAGCCCGGAGAGAGACGGCGAGCAGTACTTC. Filled out from reference TRBV5-4 and TRBJ2-7, the complete variable domain reads ETGVTQSPTHLIKTRGQQVTLRCSSQSGHNTVSWYQQALGQGPQFIFQYYREEENGRGNFPPRFSGLQFPNYSSELNVNALELDDSALYLCASSPERDGEQYFGPGTRLTVT.

The rearrangement joins TRBV5-8 to TRBJ1-2; D gene unclear. Trimming took off 3 bases at V and 1 base at J, with 7 bases between the two ends. The CDR3 extends over 13 amino acids. Germline CDR1 is SGHTS and CDR2 is YDEGEE. CDR3 sequence reads: CASSSRLNYGYTF. In DNA, the CDR3 is TGTGCCAGCAGCTCCCGACTTAACTATGGCTACACCTTC.

The rearrangement joins TRBV19 to TRBJ1-1; maybe TRBD1 (5 bases). This CDR3 region has 14 residues. Looked up from germline, CDR1 is LNHDA and CDR2 is SQIVND (reference sequence). Trimming removed 3 bases from V and 6 bases from J, with 14 bases in between. Here the CDR3 reads CASSISQGGPEAFF. The DNA of the CDR3 is TGTGCCAGTAGTATTTCGCAGGGAGGGCCTGAAGCTTTCTTT.

The chain carries TRBV19 and TRBJ1-2; perhaps TRBD1 as D (6 bases). Per the germline V gene, CDR1 is LNHDA and CDR2 is SQIVND (reference sequence). The length of the CDR3 is 14 residues. The V gene lost 3 bases and the J gene lost 7 bases, with 15 bases spanning the gap. The CDR3 reads CASSIAGVKSGYTF. In DNA, the CDR3 is TGTGCCAGTAGTATCGCAGGGGTGAAGTCTGGCTACACCTTC.

V usage is TRBV9 and J usage is TRBJ1-2; no clear D gene. Trimming shortened V by 4 bases and J by 5 bases, and 15 bases separated the two germline ends. The CDR3 has 14 amino acids. Germline loops: CDR1 SGDLS, CDR2 YYNGEE. The CDR3 spells CASSSGREGYGYTF. In DNA form, the CDR3 reads TGTGCCAGCAGCAGCGGACGGGAGGGATATGGCTACACCTTC.